The rows below give T cell receptor beta chains drawn from one sample of a study of PD-L1 blockade in urothelial cancer. The method was immunoSEQ multiplex PCR; TCRdb's version includes in-frame clones alone and lacks a portion of them. The sample has about 76,000 clones, around 93% seen once; the top ten hold more than 0.85%. The sample here was PBMCs, taken around atezolizumab (anti-PD-L1) treatment. The receptor source for this set is a woman older than 75 with urothelial cancer. Both conserved end residues are part of each CDR3. Each record gives: V gene, D gene, CDR3 length, J gene, clone size, CDR3 DNA, CDR3 protein. The D gene is left open where the match is weak. Clone size is not always given. Where it is, it says once, few, many or a class for expanded clones.

v_gene: TRBV7-3; d_gene: TRBD2; len: 16; j_gene: TRBJ2-2; abundance: .; CDR3nt: TGTGCCAGCAGCTCTCGGACTAGCGTTAACACCGGGGAGCTGTTTTTT; CDR3aa: CASSSRTSVNTGELFF
v_gene: TRBV30; d_gene: .; len: 14; j_gene: TRBJ2-1; abundance: .; CDR3nt: TGTGCCTGGAGTTTCGGAGGAGGGGTCAATGAGCAGTTCTTC; CDR3aa: CAWSFGGGVNEQFF
v_gene: TRBV18; d_gene: TRBD1; len: 15; j_gene: TRBJ1-1; abundance: .; CDR3nt: TGTGCCAGCTCACCCCAGAGCTTTCGACAGGGTGAAGCTTTCTTT; CDR3aa: CASSPQSFRQGEAFF
v_gene: TRBV2; d_gene: .; len: 11; j_gene: TRBJ2-7; abundance: .; CDR3nt: TGTGCCAGCGAGGGAGCATACGAGCAGTACTTC; CDR3aa: CASEGAYEQYF
v_gene: TRBV11-2; d_gene: .; len: 16; j_gene: TRBJ2-4; abundance: .; CDR3nt: TGTGCCAGCAGCGGACAGAAACGATTAGCCAAAAACATTCAGTACTTC; CDR3aa: CASSGQKRLAKNIQYF
v_gene: TRBV5-1; d_gene: TRBD2; len: 14; j_gene: TRBJ2-7; abundance: once; CDR3nt: TGCGCCAGCAGCCCCGGGACTAGCGGCGACGAGCAGTACTTC; CDR3aa: CASSPGTSGDEQYF
v_gene: TRBV29-1; d_gene: .; len: 14; j_gene: TRBJ2-7; abundance: .; CDR3nt: TGCAGCGTTAAGGGAGGGGACAGGTCCTACGAGCAGTACTTC; CDR3aa: CSVKGGDRSYEQYF
v_gene: TRBV5-6; d_gene: .; len: 16; j_gene: TRBJ2-7; abundance: .; CDR3nt: TGTGCCAGCAGCTCTCCCATCGGGACGGGGGTCTACGAGCAGTACTTC; CDR3aa: CASSSPIGTGVYEQYF
v_gene: TRBV5-1; d_gene: .; len: 15; j_gene: TRBJ2-5; abundance: .; CDR3nt: TGCGCCAGCAGCTTGTACCCAGGAAACCAAGAGACCCAGTACTTC; CDR3aa: CASSLYPGNQETQYF
v_gene: TRBV6-5; d_gene: TRBD1; len: 15; j_gene: TRBJ1-5; abundance: .; CDR3nt: TGTGCCAGCAGTAGGGACAGGGGGCAGGTTCAGCCCCAGCATTTT; CDR3aa: CASSRDRGQVQPQHF
v_gene: TRBV19; d_gene: TRBD1; len: 16; j_gene: TRBJ1-2; abundance: .; CDR3nt: TGTGCCAGTAGTGCAGGACCCGGGACAGGGAACTATGGCTACACCTTC; CDR3aa: CASSAGPGTGNYGYTF
v_gene: TRBV29-1; d_gene: .; len: 14; j_gene: TRBJ1-2; abundance: once; CDR3nt: TGCAGCGTCCAGCGAGAGAGACAGGTGGACGGCTACACCTTC; CDR3aa: CSVQRERQVDGYTF
v_gene: TRBV4-1; d_gene: TRBD1; len: 13; j_gene: TRBJ2-1; abundance: .; CDR3nt: TGCGCCAGCAGCCAAGATACAGGGGGGCGGCCGTTCTTC; CDR3aa: CASSQDTGGRPFF
v_gene: TRBV11-2; d_gene: .; len: 13; j_gene: TRBJ2-3; abundance: .; CDR3nt: TGTGCCAGCAGAGGGCCGGGGAGAAAAGGGCAGTATTTT; CDR3aa: CASRGPGRKGQYF
v_gene: TRBV5-4; d_gene: TRBD1; len: 14; j_gene: TRBJ1-2; abundance: .; CDR3nt: TGTGCCAGCAGCTTGGCACGGGACAGGGTATACTACACCTTC; CDR3aa: CASSLARDRVYYTF
v_gene: TRBV19; d_gene: .; len: 13; j_gene: TRBJ1-2; abundance: .; CDR3nt: TGTGCCAGTAGTACCAACACCATGGCAGGCTACACCTTC; CDR3aa: CASSTNTMAGYTF
v_gene: TRBV6-1; d_gene: .; len: 14; j_gene: TRBJ2-7; abundance: .; CDR3nt: TGTGCCAGCAGTGAAGCTCGATCCGCCGGCGAGCAGTACTTC; CDR3aa: CASSEARSAGEQYF
v_gene: TRBV4-2; d_gene: .; len: 14; j_gene: TRBJ2-3; abundance: .; CDR3nt: TGTGCCAGCAGCCAGTATACAGGGATAGATACGCAGTATTTT; CDR3aa: CASSQYTGIDTQYF
v_gene: TRBV29-1; d_gene: .; len: 14; j_gene: TRBJ1-2; abundance: .; CDR3nt: TGCAGCGTTTTTGTCCTGGGCCCCGAGCGGGGCTACACCTTC; CDR3aa: CSVFVLGPERGYTF
v_gene: TRBV6-5; d_gene: .; len: 13; j_gene: TRBJ2-7; abundance: .; CDR3nt: TGTGCCATTGCCAGGGCCACGGGCTACGAGCAGTACTTC; CDR3aa: CAIARATGYEQYF
v_gene: TRBV7-8; d_gene: TRBD1; len: 15; j_gene: TRBJ1-5; abundance: once; CDR3nt: TGTGCCAGCAGCTTGGAGGGGGCGAGCAATCAGCCCCAGCATTTT; CDR3aa: CASSLEGASNQPQHF
v_gene: TRBV19; d_gene: TRBD1; len: 17; j_gene: TRBJ1-5; abundance: .; CDR3nt: TGTGCCAGTACCACAACAGGGGGCCGCTATAGCAATCAGCCCCAGCATTTT; CDR3aa: CASTTTGGRYSNQPQHF
v_gene: TRBV10-3; d_gene: TRBD1; len: 14; j_gene: TRBJ2-3; abundance: once; CDR3nt: TGTGCCATCAGTACAGGGGCTAGCACAGATACGCAGTATTTT; CDR3aa: CAISTGASTDTQYF
v_gene: TRBV28; d_gene: TRBD2; len: 17; j_gene: TRBJ2-7; abundance: .; CDR3nt: TGTGCCAGCAGTTTGGGACTAGCGGGAGTTCTGGCCTACGAGCAGTACTTC; CDR3aa: CASSLGLAGVLAYEQYF
v_gene: TRBV2; d_gene: .; len: 12; j_gene: TRBJ2-5; abundance: .; CDR3nt: TGTGCCAGCACCCAGGACTTTACCACCCAGTACTTC; CDR3aa: CASTQDFTTQYF
v_gene: TRBV7-9; d_gene: TRBD2; len: 15; j_gene: TRBJ2-1; abundance: .; CDR3nt: TGTGCCAGCAGCCCACGGGACTATCTCTACAATGAGCAGTTCTTC; CDR3aa: CASSPRDYLYNEQFF
v_gene: TRBV11-1; d_gene: .; len: 13; j_gene: TRBJ1-1; abundance: .; CDR3nt: TGTGCCAGCAGCTTGGGCCGATACACTGAAGCTTTCTTT; CDR3aa: CASSLGRYTEAFF
v_gene: TRBV18; d_gene: .; len: 14; j_gene: TRBJ2-7; abundance: .; CDR3nt: TGTGCCAGCTCACCGGTTGAACTAGCCTACGAGCAGTACTTC; CDR3aa: CASSPVELAYEQYF
v_gene: TRBV19; d_gene: .; len: 15; j_gene: TRBJ1-1; abundance: .; CDR3nt: TGTGCCAGTAGTACGATGGAGGGGATGAACACTGAAGCTTTCTTT; CDR3aa: CASSTMEGMNTEAFF
v_gene: TRBV6-1; d_gene: .; len: 15; j_gene: TRBJ2-7; abundance: .; CDR3nt: TGTGCCAGCAGGCAAAGGACAGCTCCCTCCTACGAGCAGTACTTC; CDR3aa: CASRQRTAPSYEQYF
v_gene: TRBV5-1; d_gene: .; len: 14; j_gene: TRBJ1-1; abundance: .; CDR3nt: TGCGCCAGCAAAGGCCTGACAGTGAACACTGAAGCTTTCTTT; CDR3aa: CASKGLTVNTEAFF
v_gene: TRBV5-1; d_gene: .; len: 15; j_gene: TRBJ2-5; abundance: .; CDR3nt: TGCGCCAGCAGCTTGGACGGGAGAGACCAAGAGACCCAGTACTTC; CDR3aa: CASSLDGRDQETQYF
v_gene: TRBV7-3; d_gene: .; len: 12; j_gene: TRBJ2-1; abundance: .; CDR3nt: TGTGCCAGCAGCTTAATGTCCCAGTCGCTGTTCTTC; CDR3aa: CASSLMSQSLFF
v_gene: TRBV5-4; d_gene: TRBD2; len: 15; j_gene: TRBJ2-1; abundance: .; CDR3nt: TGTGCCAGCAGCGCCGCTAGCGGGGGGGTGGATGAGCAGTTCTTC; CDR3aa: CASSAASGGVDEQFF
v_gene: TRBV28; d_gene: .; len: 12; j_gene: TRBJ1-4; abundance: .; CDR3nt: TGTGCCAGCAGACAGGGACGGGAAAAACTGTTTTTT; CDR3aa: CASRQGREKLFF
v_gene: TRBV6-1; d_gene: TRBD1; len: 18; j_gene: TRBJ1-5; abundance: .; CDR3nt: TGTGCCAGCAGTGGCCGTGAATGGGGACAGGGGTTCGGGCAGCCCCAGCATTTT; CDR3aa: CASSGREWGQGFGQPQHF